The 22 T cell receptor beta chains below were found in one sample sequenced in a study of T cell responses to AZD1222 COVID-19 vaccine. Profiling relied on immunoSEQ multiplex PCR, and the TCRdb table lists in-frame clones only, not all of them. Of around 77,000 clones detected, 86% appear once; the ten largest clones hold about 2.4%. The specimen was peripheral blood, collected on day 0 of AZD1222 vaccination. Receptors originate from an adult in good health.

The V gene is TRBV4-1, the J gene TRBJ2-1; tentative D call: TRBD2 (7 bases). The CDR3 length is 17 residues. Between the trimmed V and J ends, which lost 4 bases and 5 bases, there was a span of 21 bases. Germline V gene sequence: CDR1 MGHRA, CDR2 YSYEKL. The CDR3 here is CASSPLSGRGRDNEQFF. The CDR3 nucleotides read TGCGCCAGCAGCCCTCTCAGTGGGCGGGGGCGGGACAATGAGCAGTTCTTC.

The rearrangement links TRBV6-5 to TRBJ2-7; D is possibly TRBD1 or TRBD2 (6 bases each). This CDR3 has 13 residues. Trimming removed 7 bases at V and 1 base at J, with 11 bases between. Germline CDR1 and CDR2: MNHEY and SVGAGI. For the CDR3, the DNA is TGTGCCAGCATTGGGGGGCGGTCCTACGAGCAGTACTTC. Protein sequence: CASIGGRSYEQYF.

The chain links TRBV18 to TRBJ1-2; D is ambiguous. Germline CDR1 reads KGHSH; CDR2 reads LQKENI. Trimming cost V 5 bases and J 8 bases, with 15 bases left between them. This CDR3 contains 13 residues. The CDR3: CASSTRDGDGYTF. CDR3 nucleotide sequence: TGTGCCAGCTCAACACGAGACGGTGACGGCTACACCTTC.

This clone appeared a single time. The chain combines TRBV19 with TRBJ1-5, with TRBD1 matching over 9 bases. Germline V gene sequence: CDR1 LNHDA, CDR2 SQIVND (reference sequence). The CDR3 is 16 residues long. With V trimmed by 4 bases and J by 6 bases, 10 bases remained unmatched. The CDR3 protein is CASSKRDRENIQPQHF. CDR3 sequence (DNA): TGTGCCAGTAGTAAAAGGGACAGGGAAAATATTCAGCCCCAGCATTTT.

V usage is TRBV28 and J usage is TRBJ2-7; D is tentatively TRBD1 or TRBD2 (7 bases each). This CDR3 has 11 residues. V lost 11 bases, J lost 4 bases, and 12 bases lay in between. In germline, CDR1 is MDHEN, CDR2 SYDVKM. This chain's CDR3 is CASGGVYEQYF. The CDR3 bases are TGTGCCTCAGGGGGGGTGTACGAGCAGTACTTC.

The chain combines TRBV3-1 (or the pseudogene TRBV3-2) with TRBJ1-4; maybe TRBD1 (6 bases). V was shortened by 3 bases and J by 6 bases, with 8 bases between the two germline ends. CDR1 is LGHDT, CDR2 YNNKEL, per germline (reference sequence). The CDR3 spans 13 residues. CDR3 sequence: CASSHRGHEKLFF. For the CDR3, the DNA is TGTGCCAGCAGCCACAGGGGTCATGAAAAACTGTTTTTT.

This clone was found once. The rearrangement links TRBV6-5 to TRBJ2-1, with TRBD2 matching over 9 bases. CDR3 length: 15 amino acids. The germline V gene encodes CDR1 MNHEY and CDR2 SVGAGI. V lost 5 bases and J lost 5; bases outside the gene matches: 7. The CDR3 here is CASSPLLAGDNEQFF. The CDR3 DNA sequence: TGTGCCAGCAGTCCGCTATTAGCGGGAGACAATGAGCAGTTCTTC.

This rearrangement joins TRBV11-2 to TRBJ2-1; the D call may be TRBD1 or TRBD2 (5 bases each). Germline assignment: CDR1 SGHAT and CDR2 FQNNGV. The CDR3 is made up of 14 amino acids. Trimming left V 1 base short and J 7 bases short, with 11 bases between. Here the CDR3 reads CASSLAVEGNEQFF. CDR3 sequence (DNA): TGTGCCAGCAGCTTAGCGGTCGAGGGGAATGAGCAGTTCTTC.

A single count supports this clone. The rearrangement uses TRBV19 and TRBJ1-2, with 7 bases aligning to TRBD1. Germline V gene lookup returns CDR1 LNHDA and CDR2 SQIVND (reference sequence). The CDR3 loop spans 15 amino acids. V gave up 2 bases and J gave up 4 bases; unmatched junction bases: 7. CDR3 loop: CASSISAGGSYGYTF. Written as DNA, the CDR3 is TGTGCCAGTAGTATATCGGCAGGGGGTTCCTATGGCTACACCTTC.

J is TRBJ2-3 and V is TRBV7-3; D remains unclear. This CDR3 contains 12 residues. The V and J ends lost 0 bases and 5 bases respectively, with 3 bases between them. Germline V gives CDR1 SGHTA, CDR2 FQGTGA. CDR3 sequence reads: CASSLTGDTQYF. The CDR3, as DNA: TGTGCCAGCAGCTTAACGGGAGATACGCAGTATTTT.

The chain carries TRBV7-8 and TRBJ2-7; 7 bases line up with TRBD2. The CDR3 consists of 14 residues. After removal of 3 bases from V and 1 base from J, the junction contained 3 bases not matched to a gene. Germline V lookup: CDR1 SGHVS, CDR2 FQNEAQ. The CDR3 DNA sequence: TGTGCCAGCAGCTTGCCGGGGGGATCCTACGAGCAGTACTTC. Its protein is CASSLPGGSYEQYF.

The chain uses TRBV28 and TRBJ1-1, with D perhaps matching TRBD1 (5 bases). CDR1 is MDHEN and CDR2 is SYDVKM in the germline V gene. The CDR3 spans 12 residues. The V and J ends lost 10 bases and 4 bases respectively, with 13 bases between them. For the CDR3, the DNA is TGTGCCACCGGGGGAAGGGGCACTGAAGCTTTCTTT. Protein: CATGGRGTEAFF.

The chain joins TRBV18 to TRBJ1-1; 8 nucleotides match TRBD1. The CDR3 spans 14 residues. V lost 6 bases, J lost 4 bases, and 7 bases stayed unmatched. Germline CDR1 is KGHSH and CDR2 is LQKENI. This CDR3 is CASSVDRVGTEAFF. The CDR3 region has the DNA TGTGCCAGCTCCGTGGACAGGGTGGGCACTGAAGCTTTCTTT. The full variable domain, rest sourced from reference TRBV18 and TRBJ1-1, is NAGVMQNPRHLVRRRGQEARLRCSPMKGHSHVYWYRQLPEEGLKFMVYLQKENIIDESGMPKERFSAEFPKEGPSILRIQQVVRGDSAAYFCASSVDRVGTEAFFGQGTRLTVV.

The chain has TRBV3-1 (or the pseudogene TRBV3-2) and TRBJ1-2; D is unclear. The CDR3 consists of 15 residues. The V gene's germline CDR1 is LGHDT and CDR2 YNNKEL (reference sequence). Trimming removed 1 base at V and 0 bases at J, with 9 bases between. The CDR3 DNA reads as TGTGCCAGCAGCCAAGTTACCAGCACTAACTATGGCTACACCTTC. It translates to CASSQVTSTNYGYTF.

This sequence joins TRBV7-2 and TRBJ2-7; D might be TRBD2 (5 bases). The CDR3 covers 15 residues. The V and J ends lost 3 bases and 2 bases respectively, with 14 bases between them. The germline gives CDR1 SGHTA, CDR2 FQGNSA. The CDR3 nucleotides read TGTGCCAGCAGCTTTCAGATTAGCGCCCCCTACGAGCAGTACTTC. Translating gives CASSFQISAPYEQYF. Complete variable domain (other parts from reference TRBV7-2 and TRBJ2-7): GAGVSQSPSNKVTEKGKDVELRCDPISGHTALYWYRQSLGQGLEFLIYFQGNSAPDKSGLPSDRFSAERTGGSVSTLTIQRTQQEDSAVYLCASSFQISAPYEQYFGPGTRLTVT.

The chain has TRBV16 and TRBJ2-3, with 7 nucleotides matching TRBD1. Germline V lookup: CDR1 KGHSY, CDR2 FQNENV. J was trimmed by 4 bases and V by 0 bases; bases with no gene match: 13. CDR3 length: 18 residues. The CDR3 nucleotides are TGTGCCAGCAGCCAATCGGAAGGGGGCCAAGTATTCTCAGATACGCAGTATTTT. Translation gives CASSQSEGGQVFSDTQYF.

V usage is TRBV5-5 and J usage is TRBJ2-7; D gene unclear. The V gene's germline CDR1 is SGHKS and CDR2 YYEKEE (reference sequence). V was shortened by 4 bases and J by 3 bases, with 11 bases between the two germline ends. The CDR3 has 13 residues. The CDR3 nucleotides are TGTGCCAGCAGCGCGGACGCCAACTACGAGCAGTACTTC. It encodes CASSADANYEQYF.

The V call is TRBV11-1, the J call TRBJ2-1, with TRBD1 matching 7 bases. Germline CDR1 SGHAT, CDR2 FQDESV (reference sequence). Losses at the gene ends were 5 bases for V and 7 bases for J; bases not matched to a gene: 2. The CDR3 runs to 12 residues. The CDR3 region has the DNA TGTGCCAGCAGCACGACAGGGAATGAGCAGTTCTTC. It is translated as CASSTTGNEQFF.

J is TRBJ1-1 and V is TRBV4-1, with TRBD1 matching over 8 bases. V lost 1 base to trimming and J lost 3 bases; unmatched junction nucleotides: 4. The CDR3 has 15 amino acids. Germline CDR1 is MGHRA and CDR2 is YSYEKL. CDR3 region: CASSQVPTGDTEAFF. CDR3 DNA: TGCGCCAGCAGCCAAGTCCCGACAGGGGACACTGAAGCTTTCTTT.

The chain links TRBV27 to TRBJ1-5; 9 nucleotides agree with TRBD1. The CDR3 is made up of 15 amino acids. V gave up 6 bases and J gave up 4 bases; unmatched junction bases: 7. The germline gives CDR1 MNHEY, CDR2 SMNVEV (reference sequence). CDR3 nucleotides: TGTGCCAGCAGAAGAAGACAGGGGGGGAATCAGCCCCAGCATTTT. This gives the protein CASRRRQGGNQPQHF.

V and J are TRBV7-9 and TRBJ2-3; TRBD2 aligns across 10 bases. Germline V CDR1 and CDR2: SEHNR, FQNEAQ (reference sequence). The CDR3 runs to 16 residues. The J segment lost 0 bases and the V segment lost 2 bases, leaving 2 bases of the junction unmatched. For the CDR3, the DNA is TGTGCCAGCAGCTTACTAGCGGGGGCTAGCACAGATACGCAGTATTTT. Protein sequence: CASSLLAGASTDTQYF.

The CDR3 region has the DNA TGCGCCAGCAGTTGGGGGGCGTCCGGGGAGCTGTTTTTT. The encoded protein is CASSWGASGELFF. The V gene is TRBV5-1, the J gene TRBJ2-2; either TRBD1 or TRBD2 may supply D (6 bases each). Trimming shortened V by 5 bases and J by 6 bases, and 11 bases separated the two germline ends. The CDR3 has 13 amino acids. CDR1 is SGHRS and CDR2 is YFSETQ in the germline V gene.